One and the same sample provided the 26 T cell receptor beta chains below, sequenced in a study of cytotoxic CD8 clonotypes in ibrutinib-treated CLL (dated by TCRdb to about 2021). Receptors were amplified or captured by the immunoSEQ multiplex PCR assay. The table comes from immuneACCESS by way of TCRdb, which keeps in-frame sequences with V and J called. Part of the clones is missing from these tables; in studies checked, under half for an unresolved V gene and the rest for unknown reasons. In this sample the table shows about 300,000 clones, more than 70% of which occur a single time. Around 6% of the sample belongs to the ten largest clones. According to the study, the label for this sample's time point signals: progressive disease on ibrutinib. Sample: PBMCs, taken at disease progression, from a patient treated with ibrutinib. These receptors were taken from a human donor with chronic lymphocytic leukemia.

A single count supports this clone. The chain joins TRBV9 to TRBJ2-2; D ambiguous. Trimming removed 1 base at V and 7 bases at J, with 11 bases between. The germline gives CDR1 SGDLS, CDR2 YYNGEE. This CDR3 has 14 residues. CDR3 in amino acids: CASSVTGWSGELFF. CDR3 bases: TGTGCCAGCAGCGTAACGGGCTGGAGCGGGGAGCTGTTTTTT.

The chain employs TRBV7-3 and TRBJ2-7, with D perhaps matching TRBD1 (5 bases). V shed 1 base and J shed 0 bases, with 13 bases lying between them. The CDR3 totals 16 residues. Germline CDR1 is SGHTA and CDR2 is FQGTGA. The CDR3 nucleotides are TGTGCCAGCAGCTTAATGCCGACAGCGAGCTCCTACGAGCAGTACTTC. Its translation: CASSLMPTASSYEQYF. Full variable domain (remainder filled in from reference TRBV7-3 and TRBJ2-7): GAGVSQTPSNKVTEKGKYVELRCDPISGHTALYWYRQSLGQGPEFLIYFQGTGAADDSGLPNDRFFAVRPEGSVSTLKIQRTERGDSAVYLCASSLMPTASSYEQYFGPGTRLTVT.

The chain joins TRBV27 to TRBJ2-1; D is undetermined. CDR3 length equals 19 residues. CDR1 is MNHEY, CDR2 SMNVEV, per germline (reference sequence). V dropped 2 bases and J dropped 5 bases, with 25 bases sitting between them. The CDR3 coding sequence is TGTGCCAGCAGTTTAAGGTTTTACCCCGATTGGCAGACCAACAATGAGCAGTTCTTC. Protein product: CASSLRFYPDWQTNNEQFF.

This chain joins TRBV29-1 and TRBJ2-7; D gene uncertain. This CDR3 has 13 residues. CDR1 SQVTM and CDR2 ANQGSEA come from the germline V gene. The V gene lost 2 bases and the J gene lost 0 bases, with 8 bases spanning the gap. The chain's CDR3 is CSVEIPSSYEQYF. CDR3 DNA sequence: TGCAGCGTTGAAATCCCCAGCTCCTACGAGCAGTACTTC.

The chain has TRBV7-2 and TRBJ2-3; weak D call: TRBD1 (5 bases). V was pared by 5 bases and J by 2 bases, with 17 bases between. The CDR3 has 16 residues. The V gene's germline CDR1 is SGHTA and CDR2 FQGNSA. CDR3 sequence reads: CASSPTTRQNTDTQYF. Here the CDR3 DNA reads TGTGCCAGCAGCCCGACGACCCGACAGAACACAGATACGCAGTATTTT.

The V gene is TRBV19, the J gene TRBJ2-7; 12 bases match TRBD1. The CDR3 is 16 residues long. Trimming took 3 bases from V and 7 from J; bases not matched to a gene: 10. Germline values: CDR1 LNHDA, CDR2 SQIVND (reference sequence). The CDR3 bases are TGTGCCAGTAGTATCATTGCGGGACAGGGGGCTGTTGAGCAGTACTTC. This sequence encodes CASSIIAGQGAVEQYF. Full variable domain (outside the CDR3, taken from reference TRBV19 and TRBJ2-7): DGGITQSPKYLFRKEGQNVTLSCEQNLNHDAMYWYRQDPGQGLRLIYYSQIVNDFQKGDIAEGYSVSREKKESFPLTVTSAQKNPTAFYLCASSIIAGQGAVEQYFGPGTRLTVT.

The V and J genes are TRBV4-3 and TRBJ2-2; D is undetermined. CDR3 length equals 17 residues. The V end was cut by 1 base, the J end by 0 bases, with 12 bases between. Germline V gene sequence: CDR1 LGHNA, CDR2 YSLEER. Here the CDR3 DNA reads TGCGCCAGCAGCCAAGCTTTTCCAGTTTCGAACACCGGGGAGCTGTTTTTT. As protein: CASSQAFPVSNTGELFF.

J is TRBJ1-2 and V is TRBV4-2; TRBD1 matches at 8 bases. The CDR3 spans 16 residues. Germline assignment: CDR1 LGHNA and CDR2 YNFKEQ. The V gene end was trimmed by 1 base and the J gene end by 8 bases; junction bases not matched to a gene: 12. The CDR3 region is CASSQGAGGFLGGYTF. CDR3 nucleotides: TGTGCCAGCAGCCAAGGAGCAGGGGGCTTCCTTGGAGGCTACACCTTC.

The V and J genes are TRBV4-1 and TRBJ2-3; D gene uncertain. The V gene lost 0 bases and the J gene lost 10 bases, with 17 bases spanning the gap. The CDR3 runs 15 residues. Per germline, CDR1 MGHRA and CDR2 YSYEKL. In DNA, the CDR3 is TGCGCCAGCAGCCAAGATCCCCTGGCCCAAACACCGCAGTATTTT. Translating it yields CASSQDPLAQTPQYF.

This clone has at least ten counts. The rearrangement uses TRBV6-5 and TRBJ1-1; unclear D gene. CDR1 is MNHEY and CDR2 is SVGAGI in the germline V gene. The CDR3 has 15 residues. The V end was cut by 0 bases, the J end by 0 bases, with 8 bases between. CDR3 bases: TGTGCCAGCAGTTACTCGAGAGGCTTGAACACTGAAGCTTTCTTT. Encoded protein: CASSYSRGLNTEAFF.

This chain links TRBV11-2 with TRBJ2-1; a possible D gene is TRBD2 (5 bases). Germline lookup yields CDR1 SGHAT and CDR2 FQNNGV. V was cut by 2 bases and J by 7 bases, with 12 bases left in between. The CDR3 is 14 amino acids. In nucleotides, the CDR3 is TGTGCCAGCAGCTTAACACGAGGGCGGAATGAGCAGTTCTTC. The encoded protein is CASSLTRGRNEQFF.

This clone was observed once. As DNA, the CDR3 is TGTGCCACCAGCGGCCGGGACAGGGTGGGCTACACCTTC. Amino acid sequence: CATSGRDRVGYTF. V gene TRBV15 combines with J gene TRBJ1-2; TRBD1 aligns across 9 bases. The CDR3 runs to 13 residues. Trimming took 5 bases from V and 8 from J; bases not matched to a gene: 6. Germline lookup yields CDR1 LNHNV and CDR2 YYDKDF (reference sequence).

This chain uses TRBV15 with TRBJ2-7, with D hard to call. The CDR3 totals 14 residues. Trimming took 3 bases from V and 4 from J, leaving 13 bases between them. Germline-derived CDR1 and CDR2 are LNHNV and YYDKDF (reference sequence). The CDR3 nucleotides are TGTGCCACCAGCAGGTATAAAACGGCATACGAGCAGTACTTC. It translates to CATSRYKTAYEQYF.

This clone was counted a few times. V gene TRBV29-1 combines with J gene TRBJ1-5; D call uncertain. The CDR3 is made up of 13 amino acids. The germline CDR1 and CDR2 sequences are SQVTM and ANQGSEA. V was trimmed by 5 bases and J by 9 bases, leaving 17 bases between them. CDR3 protein: CSVRAEVLGPQHF. CDR3 coding DNA: TGCAGCGTTCGGGCAGAGGTCCTAGGGCCCCAGCATTTT.

The V call is TRBV27, the J call TRBJ2-7, with 12 bases that match TRBD1. The V and J ends lost 8 bases and 3 bases, in that order; junction bases with no gene match: 11. Germline values: CDR1 MNHEY, CDR2 SMNVEV (reference sequence). The CDR3 loop spans 16 amino acids. CDR3 nucleotides: TGTGCCAGCGGACCGGGACAGGGGGCCGCCTACTACGAGCAGTACTTC. Its protein is CASGPGQGAAYYEQYF.

The chain employs TRBV19 and TRBJ2-3; 14 bases agree with TRBD2. This CDR3 has 15 amino acids. Germline loops: CDR1 LNHDA, CDR2 SQIVND (reference sequence). With 5 bases clipped from V and 7 bases from J, the junction kept 5 bases outside the gene matches. DNA of the CDR3: TGTGCCAGTAGTCCGGGACTAGCGGGAGTTTATACGCAGTATTTT. Protein: CASSPGLAGVYTQYF.

V gene TRBV5-1 combines with J gene TRBJ2-3, with TRBD1 matching over 11 bases. CDR1 and CDR2 from the germline V gene are SGHRS and YFSETQ. The CDR3 is made up of 15 amino acids. The junction had 6 bases not matched to a gene; V was cut back by 2 bases and J by 7 bases. The CDR3 is CASSFGTGGVNTQYF. CDR3 nucleotides: TGCGCCAGCAGCTTCGGGACAGGGGGTGTTAATACGCAGTATTTT. The complete variable domain, with remaining parts taken from reference TRBV5-1 and TRBJ2-3, reads KAGVTQTPRYLIKTRGQQVTLSCSPISGHRSVSWYQQTPGQGLQFLFEYFSETQRNKGNFPGRFSGRQFSNSRSEMNVSTLELGDSALYLCASSFGTGGVNTQYFGPGTRLTVL.

V and J are TRBV6-5 and TRBJ2-7; possibly TRBD2 for D (6 bases). Between the trimmed V and J ends, which lost 6 bases and 6 bases, there was a span of 18 bases. The germline CDR1 and CDR2 sequences are MNHEY and SVGAGI. The CDR3 runs 14 residues. CDR3 protein: CASSRGALGGEQYF. In DNA form, the CDR3 reads TGTGCCAGCAGCCGCGGGGCTCTTGGGGGCGAGCAGTACTTC.

J is TRBJ2-7 and V is TRBV5-1, with D perhaps assigned TRBD1 or TRBD2 (5 bases each). The CDR3 is 15 residues long. The germline gives CDR1 SGHRS, CDR2 YFSETQ. V dropped 1 base and J dropped 7 bases, with 18 bases sitting between them. The CDR3 nucleotides are TGCGCCAGCAGCTTGATACCCCTCGGGGCGGGTGAGCAGTACTTC. Translated: CASSLIPLGAGEQYF.

In its sample, this clone was seen once. The chain recombines TRBV7-6 with TRBJ2-5; D ambiguous. This CDR3 is built from 16 residues. The germline V gene encodes CDR1 SGHVS and CDR2 FNYEAQ. The germline V and J ends were trimmed by 0 bases and 2 bases, with 13 bases remaining between them. CDR3 sequence reads: CASSLATAAVQETQYF. The CDR3 DNA reads TGTGCCAGCAGCTTAGCGACCGCGGCAGTTCAAGAGACCCAGTACTTC.

This chain connects TRBV4-1 to TRBJ2-4, with D possibly matching TRBD1 (5 bases). The V and J ends lost 4 bases and 8 bases respectively, with 12 bases between them. The V gene's germline CDR1 is MGHRA and CDR2 YSYEKL. The CDR3 is made up of 13 amino acids. The CDR3 DNA sequence: TGCGCCAGCAGCCCCAGGGTCTGGGACATTCAGTACTTC. As protein: CASSPRVWDIQYF.

In its sample, this clone was seen once. V gene TRBV19 combines with J gene TRBJ1-5; D is perhaps TRBD1 (6 bases). The germline gives CDR1 LNHDA, CDR2 SQIVND (reference sequence). This CDR3 has 14 residues. V lost 2 bases and J lost 3, with 8 bases in between. CDR3 in DNA: TGTGCCAGTAGTATACAGGGGAACAATCAGCCCCAGCATTTT. This encodes CASSIQGNNQPQHF.

This clone was seen only a few times. The chain recombines TRBV2 with TRBJ2-7; 10 bases are a match to TRBD2. V shed 7 bases, J shed 6 bases, and the junction held 6 bases outside the gene matches. Germline CDR1 reads SNHLY; CDR2 reads FYNNEI. The CDR3 totals 13 residues. The CDR3 sequence is CASNQREGSEQYF. Here the CDR3 DNA reads TGTGCCAGCAACCAGCGGGAGGGTTCCGAGCAGTACTTC.

The rearrangement links TRBV9 to TRBJ2-1, with 7 bases fitting TRBD2. The CDR3 length is 14 residues. Germline CDR1 is SGDLS and CDR2 is YYNGEE. V trimming: 4 bases; J trimming: 7 bases; junction bases outside the gene matches: 8. The CDR3 reads CASSPRLARNEQFF. CDR3 coding DNA: TGTGCCAGCAGCCCAAGACTAGCTCGTAATGAGCAGTTCTTC.

V usage is TRBV27 and J usage is TRBJ1-4, with D uncertain. Germline V gene lookup returns CDR1 MNHEY and CDR2 SMNVEV (reference sequence). This CDR3 has 14 amino acids. Trimming left V 6 bases short and J 4 bases short, with 12 bases between. CDR3 loop: CASRNQAFNEKLFF. The CDR3 region has the DNA TGTGCCAGCAGGAATCAGGCGTTTAATGAAAAACTGTTTTTT. Full variable domain (outside the CDR3, taken from reference TRBV27 and TRBJ1-4): EAQVTQNPRYLITVTGKKLTVTCSQNMNHEYMSWYRQDPGLGLRQIYYSMNVEVTDKGDVPEGYKVSRKEKRNFPLILESPSPNQTSLYFCASRNQAFNEKLFFGSGTQLSVL.

The rearrangement links TRBV2 to TRBJ1-6, with 7 bases lining up with TRBD1. V dropped 4 bases and J dropped 6; count of bases not matched to a gene: 6. From germline, CDR1 is SNHLY and CDR2 FYNNEI. The CDR3 consists of 15 residues. CDR3 region: CASSGVDRFNSPLHF. DNA for the CDR3: TGTGCCAGCAGTGGGGTGGACAGGTTTAATTCACCCCTCCACTTT.